Sequencing of this TCR beta chain was carried out in a study of control samples from healthy donors and cancer patients. The CDR3 covers 10 residues. Germline CDR1 reads DFQATT; CDR2 reads SNEGSKA (reference sequence). Trimming stripped 3 bases from V and 6 bases from J, with 3 bases between. Sequenced by immunoSEQ multiplex PCR; TCRdb stores in-frame clones only, minus some. The sample contains around 140,000 clones, around 90% of which appear only once. The clonotype was recovered from a man aged 18-30 years in good health. Sample: blood. This chain uses TRBV20-1 with TRBJ1-5; D is uncertain. The CDR3 DNA reads as TGCAGTGCTAGTAGTCAGCCCCAGCATTTT. This translates into CSASSQPQHF.